This TCR beta chain came from a study of blood T cell repertoires in COVID-19. Study overall: COVID-19 samples collected from the United States, Italy and Spain covered acute and convalescent phases. Nucleic acid was either cDNA or gDNA, and it came from T cells, B-cell-depleted T cells, or PBMCs.

Enrolled during active infection, Seattle patients were then followed longitudinally. Per the original data handling: Estimation of nucleated cell counts relied on the amplification of reference gene primers. The protocol was immunoSEQ multiplex PCR, while the TCRdb copy is restricted to in-frame clones and leaves out a portion. That table is the source of V, J and clone size, and D and trimming were worked out from the DNA. Found here are tens of thousands of clones, about nine tenths of them singletons; the top ten hold roughly 7%. The CDR3 is 13 residues long. V lost 3 bases to trimming and J lost 8 bases, with 13 bases between them.

The rearrangement links TRBV12-3 or TRBV12-4 to TRBJ1-2; D not certain. The sequence derives from a man between 18 and 29 years old with COVID-19, enrolled during active disease. The sequenced sample consisted of peripheral blood. The CDR3 reads CASSLMEIGGYTF. The CDR3 DNA sequence: TGTGCCAGCAGTTTGATGGAGATCGGGGGCTACACCTTC.